These 19 T cell receptor beta chains were sequenced from one sample in a study of tumor-infiltrating lymphocytes in primary liver carcinoma. The source of the blood RNA was unsorted whole blood, and germline DNA was extracted as well. TCR beta cDNA came from around 500 ng total RNA, primed with a constant-region primer. Employing slightly modified ARM-PCR, three nested multiplex PCR rounds were run, and these gave rise to the TCR beta libraries. With TRBV1-TRBV30 forward primers and a C-beta reverse primer, the first two PCR rounds were run for about 10 cycles each. One entry per CDR3 protein results from TCRdb running MiXCR on the multiplex PCR reads. The table has hundreds of thousands of distinct CDR3 sequences, roughly 60% seen once; the top ten hold approximately 15%. The sample taken for sequencing was peripheral blood. The receptors come from a woman aged 30 to 39 with primary liver carcinoma and hepatitis B virus infection.

This clonotype has just a few counts. CDR3 coding DNA: TGTGCCAGCAAGAAGACAGACAGGGCCAGTGGCTACACCTTC. Translation: CASKKTDRASGYTF. This chain connects TRBV12-3 or TRBV12-4 to TRBJ1-2; 7 bases are shared with TRBD1. CDR3 size: 14 residues. Trimming cost V 7 bases and J 7 bases; bases outside gene matches: 12.

This chain connects TRBV5-1 to TRBJ2-3; D is unclear. The V gene's germline CDR1 is SGHRS and CDR2 YFSETQ. V shed 7 bases and J shed 2 bases, with 11 bases lying between them. The CDR3 is made up of 13 amino acids. The CDR3 sequence is CASGEVPTDTQYF. CDR3 DNA sequence: TGCGCCAGCGGAGAAGTCCCCACAGATACGCAGTATTTT.

A single count supports this clonotype. A clone one base away is much larger, so this may be a read error. The gene calls are TRBV6-5 and TRBJ1-1; D gene unclear. CDR1 and CDR2 (germline): MNHEY, SVGAGI. V was cut by 6 bases and J by 6 bases, with 14 bases left in between. This CDR3 is built from 13 residues. CDR3 amino acids: CASSPRVNAEAFF. The CDR3 DNA follows: TGTGCCAGCAGCCCCCGGGTAAACGCTGAAGCTTTCTTT.

This clonotype was recorded at least ten times. J is TRBJ2-7 and V is TRBV28; 10 bases are a match to TRBD1. Germline CDR1 MDHEN, CDR2 SYDVKM. Trimming cost V 6 bases and J 3 bases; bases outside gene matches: 8. This CDR3 contains 15 residues. In DNA form, the CDR3 reads TGTGCCAGCAGCCTAGGGACAGGGGATTACTACGAGCAGTACTTC. Encoded protein: CASSLGTGDYYEQYF.

About this clonotype: A read error may account for a junction end that differs from germline. The chain recombines TRBV28 with TRBJ2-5; possibly TRBD2 for D (5 bases). Looked up from germline, CDR1 is MDHEN and CDR2 is SYDVKM. The CDR3 sequence is 12 residues long. The CDR3 DNA reads as TGTGCCAGCAGTAACCTTGGGGAGACTCAGTACTTC. This sequence encodes CASSNLGETQYF.

V usage is TRBV7-9 and J usage is TRBJ2-5; D call uncertain. V was trimmed by 10 bases and J by 2 bases, leaving 14 bases between them. This CDR3 spans 13 amino acids. The germline V gene has CDR1 SEHNR and CDR2 FQNEAQ (reference sequence). CDR3 amino acids: CAIVAHGQETQYF. DNA for the CDR3: TGTGCCATCGTCGCACATGGTCAAGAGACCCAGTACTTC. Together with reference TRBV7-9 and TRBJ2-5, the CDR3 gives the full variable domain: DTGVSQNPRHKITKRGQNVTFRCDPISEHNRLYWYRQTLGQGPEFLTYFQNEAQLEKSRLLSDRFSAERPKGSFSTLEIQRTEQGDSAMYLCAIVAHGQETQYFGPGTRLLVL.

On this clonotype: This may arise from a read error, as a much more abundant clone is one base away. The CDR3 is CSALGDLNIEAFF. CDR3 coding DNA: TGCAGCGCCCTAGGGGACCTGAACATTGAAGCTTTCTTT. V and J are TRBV29-1 and TRBJ1-1; possible D gene TRBD1, 5 bases. The CDR3 extends over 13 amino acids. Germline CDR1 and CDR2: SQVTM and ANQGSEA. Combining the CDR3 with reference TRBV29-1 and TRBJ1-1 gives the whole variable domain SAVISQKPSRDICQRGTSLTIQCQVDSQVTMMFWYRQQPGQSLTLIATANQGSEATYESGFVIDKFPISRPNLTFSTLTVSNMSPEDSSIYLCSALGDLNIEAFFGQGTRLTVV.

This sequence joins TRBV12-3 or TRBV12-4 and TRBJ1-5; D is undetermined. This CDR3 has 14 amino acids. Trimming removed 4 bases at V and 8 bases at J, with 15 bases between. The CDR3 here is CASSSDGEIEPQHF. CDR3 in DNA: TGTGCCAGCAGTTCGGACGGGGAAATCGAGCCCCAGCATTTT.

This clonotype came up once. A much larger clone lies one base from this, so it may be a read error. The rearrangement uses TRBV29-1 and TRBJ1-2, with D uncertain. Germline values: CDR1 SQVTM, CDR2 ANQGSEA. CDR3 length: 12 residues. The DNA of the CDR3 is TGCATCGTTGCTTCAGGTTTCGGTGGCTACACCTTC. Its translation: CIVASGFGGYTF.

A few counts support this clonotype. This chain joins TRBV7-9 and TRBJ2-6; D assignment may be TRBD1 or TRBD2 (5 bases each). V shed 4 bases and J shed 0 bases, with 7 bases lying between them. From germline, CDR1 is SEHNR and CDR2 FQNEAQ (reference sequence). The CDR3 runs to 15 residues. CDR3 region: CASSSGTSGANVLTF. The CDR3 nucleotides are TGTGCCAGCAGCTCCGGGACCTCTGGGGCCAACGTCCTGACTTTC.

About this clonotype itself: Since the CDR3 does not end with the conserved phenylalanine or tryptophan, this likely comes from a read error. It is unclear where the CDR3 begins or ends on the DNA, so no DNA is shown, and the CDR3 is as TCRdb lists it. CDR3 residues: CASSPDSRYNEQFL. The chain recombines TRBV12-3 or TRBV12-4 with TRBJ2-1; TRBD1, the D gene given by the table, was not confirmed from the DNA. The CDR3 length is 14 residues, termini included.

This clonotype was picked up a small number of times. J is TRBJ2-1 and V is TRBV12-3 or TRBV12-4; D is perhaps TRBD1 (5 bases). Trimming removed 3 bases from V and 12 bases from J, with 9 bases in between. This CDR3 comprises 11 residues. The CDR3 sequence: CASSLGLGQFF. In DNA form, the CDR3 reads TGTGCCAGCAGTTTGGGGCTAGGGCAGTTCTTC.

The chain carries TRBV6-6 and TRBJ2-7, with unresolved D. The germline CDR1 and CDR2 sequences are MNHNY and SVGAGI (reference sequence). V lost 0 bases to trimming and J lost 2 bases, with 2 bases between them. The CDR3 loop spans 12 amino acids. CDR3: CASSYSPYEQYF. The CDR3 DNA follows: TGTGCCAGCAGTTACTCCCCCTACGAGCAGTACTTC.

With regard to this clonotype: The conserved phenylalanine or tryptophan is not found at the CDR3 terminus, so this likely reflects a read error. This chain connects TRBV7-8 to TRBJ2-3; D is ambiguous. The germline V and J ends were trimmed by 6 bases and 1 base, with 11 bases remaining between them. CDR1 and CDR2 from the germline V gene are SGHVS and FQNEAQ. This CDR3 has 14 amino acids. This CDR3 is CASRNGLGTDTQYL. DNA of the CDR3: TGTGCCAGCAGGAATGGGTTGGGCACAGATACGCAGTATCTT.

On this clonotype: With a much larger clone just one base away, this may be a read error. V gene TRBV6-2 or TRBV6-3 combines with J gene TRBJ2-5; unclear D gene. Germline V CDR1 and CDR2: MNHEY, SVGEGT. The CDR3 is 11 amino acids. V lost 7 bases and J 3 bases, leaving 6 bases between the germline ends. CDR3 amino acids: CASIFEETQYF. DNA for the CDR3: TGTGCCAGCATTTTCGAAGAGACCCAGTACTTC.

The chain employs TRBV11-2 and TRBJ2-1; TRBD2 is a possible D gene (6 bases). Germline V gene data show CDR1 as SGHAT and CDR2 as FQNNGV. The CDR3 extends over 14 amino acids. V lost 5 bases and J 8 bases, leaving 16 bases between the germline ends. The CDR3 loop reads CASSPGGGDDEQFF. The CDR3, as DNA: TGTGCCAGCAGCCCCGGAGGAGGGGACGATGAGCAGTTCTTC.

Ten or more counts support this clonotype. The J gene is TRBJ2-2, the V gene TRBV12-3 or TRBV12-4; possibly TRBD1 for D (6 bases). Trimming removed 6 bases from V and 7 bases from J, with 21 bases in between. This CDR3 contains 16 residues. This CDR3 is CASSPFRQGTGGELFF. The DNA of the CDR3 is TGTGCCAGCAGCCCATTTCGCCAGGGGACGGGCGGGGAGCTGTTTTTT.

The genes are TRBV6-5 and TRBJ2-5; TRBD1 matches at 7 bases. J was trimmed by 5 bases and V by 4 bases; bases with no gene match: 4. The CDR3 loop spans 13 amino acids. Germline V gene lookup returns CDR1 MNHEY and CDR2 SVGAGI. This CDR3 reads CASSSTGLETQYF. Here the CDR3 DNA reads TGTGCCAGCAGTTCGACAGGGCTGGAGACCCAGTACTTC.

To note about this clonotype: A read error is possible here, since a much larger clone lies one base away. A read error is likely, as this CDR3 ends without the conserved phenylalanine or tryptophan. The chain combines TRBV11-1 with TRBJ1-3; D is undetermined. Germline loops: CDR1 SGHAT, CDR2 FQDESV (reference sequence). V was clipped by 5 bases and J by 0 bases, with 17 bases between them. The CDR3 loop spans 17 amino acids. CDR3 sequence: CASSADGRRHSGNTIYS. The DNA of the CDR3 is TGTGCCAGCAGCGCCGACGGGAGACGACACTCTGGAAACACCATATATTCT.